This TCR beta chain stems from a study of early T cells in non-severe SARS-CoV-2 infection. Overall study: The sequenced material was bulk RNA from unsorted whole blood, and its chains were unpaired. Whole-study results and caveats: The VDJdb matching leaned toward anti-spike CD8 responses and overlooked private and CD4 specificities.

This clonotype was seen at least ten times. Antigen specificity is unknown. In the library, individual cDNA molecules carried attached unique molecular identifiers. TCRdb re-analysed the 5' RACE reads in MiXCR, keeping a single row per CDR3 protein. The sample yields around 26,000 distinct CDR3 sequences, 4.4% seen once. The germline V gene has CDR1 KGHSH and CDR2 LQKENI. The CDR3 has 14 residues. J lost 3 bases, V lost 1 base, and 0 bases had no gene match. This TCR derives from an adult who was a healthcare worker with PCR-confirmed SARS-CoV-2 infection or an uninfected control (not recorded which). The gene calls are TRBV18 and TRBJ2-1; 7 bases match TRBD2. Input material: whole blood. This CDR3 reads CASSPQRGYNEQFF. DNA of the CDR3: TGTGCCAGCTCACCACAGCGGGGCTACAATGAGCAGTTCTTC.